The 23 T cell receptor beta chains in this list originate from one sample, sequenced in a study of OX40 agonist ivuxolimab in advanced cancers. Data came from immunoSEQ multiplex PCR; TCRdb stores just in-frame clones and leaves some out. This table has around 53,000 clones, 88% appearing once. Specimen: CD4+ or CD8+ T cells sorted from blood, collected in a trial of the OX40 agonist ivuxolimab. These receptor sequences come from an adult with an advanced solid tumor such as melanoma, head and neck, liver or kidney cancer.

This chain connects TRBV5-1 to TRBJ2-1, with D possibly matching TRBD2 (6 bases). CDR1 is SGHRS and CDR2 is YFSETQ in the germline V gene. This CDR3 has 14 amino acids. V lost 3 bases, J lost 3 bases, and 10 bases lay in between. CDR3 region: CASSWGLSYNEQFF. CDR3 sequence (DNA): TGCGCCAGCAGCTGGGGACTGAGCTACAATGAGCAGTTCTTC. Full variable domain (missing parts from reference TRBV5-1 and TRBJ2-1): KAGVTQTPRYLIKTRGQQVTLSCSPISGHRSVSWYQQTPGQGLQFLFEYFSETQRNKGNFPGRFSGRQFSNSRSEMNVSTLELGDSALYLCASSWGLSYNEQFFGPGTRLTVL.

The chain has TRBV11-2 and TRBJ1-3; maybe TRBD1 (6 bases). Between the trimmed V and J ends, which lost 0 bases and 5 bases, there was a span of 11 bases. There are 15 residues in the CDR3. Germline CDR1 reads SGHAT; CDR2 reads FQNNGV. CDR3 region: CASSLDRGLRNTIYF. CDR3 in DNA: TGTGCCAGCAGCTTAGACCGGGGGCTCAGAAACACCATATATTTT.

The V gene is TRBV7-9, the J gene TRBJ2-5; TRBD2 aligns across 11 bases. J was trimmed by 4 bases and V by 5 bases; bases with no gene match: 9. CDR1 and CDR2 (germline): SEHNR, FQNEAQ (reference sequence). This CDR3 has 16 residues. CDR3 region: CASSPPGLAGGETQYF. The CDR3 nucleotides are TGTGCCAGCAGCCCTCCTGGACTAGCGGGTGGAGAGACCCAGTACTTC.

The sample holds a few counts of this clone. The J gene is TRBJ2-1, the V gene TRBV28, with TRBD2 matching over 10 bases. Germline trimming cut 6 bases from V and 12 bases from J; bases unmatched to any gene: 26. The germline V gene has CDR1 MDHEN and CDR2 SYDVKM. The CDR3 loop spans 19 amino acids. The CDR3 spells CASRQGGRSVAGGRPLQFF. CDR3 bases: TGTGCCAGCAGGCAGGGGGGAAGGTCGGTAGCGGGAGGTAGGCCACTGCAGTTCTTC.

This rearrangement joins TRBV4-1 to TRBJ2-4; TRBD2 aligns across 10 bases. This CDR3 contains 18 residues. Germline CDR1 reads MGHRA; CDR2 reads YSYEKL. The V gene end was trimmed by 3 bases and the J gene end by 2 bases; junction bases not matched to a gene: 10. The DNA of the CDR3 is TGCGCCAGCAGCCAGGATCTAACTAGCGGGATGACCAAAAACATTCAGTACTTC. Its protein is CASSQDLTSGMTKNIQYF.

The gene calls are TRBV19 and TRBJ2-6; 11 bases are a match to TRBD1. Germline V gene data show CDR1 as LNHDA and CDR2 as SQIVND (reference sequence). After removal of 6 bases from V and 0 bases from J, the junction contained 7 bases not matched to a gene. The CDR3 runs 18 residues. This CDR3 is CASRPGTGGVSGANVLTF. The CDR3 region has the DNA TGTGCCAGTAGACCGGGGACAGGGGGAGTCTCTGGGGCCAACGTCCTGACTTTC.

This chain joins TRBV5-4 and TRBJ2-1, with D unresolved. The germline V gene has CDR1 SGHNT and CDR2 YYREEE (reference sequence). The CDR3 sequence is 15 residues long. The V and J ends lost 4 bases and 0 bases respectively, with 11 bases between them. The CDR3 is CASSRDPSSYNEQFF. The DNA for the CDR3 is TGTGCCAGCAGCCGAGACCCAAGCTCCTACAATGAGCAGTTCTTC.

The chain joins TRBV5-1 to TRBJ2-1, with D tentatively TRBD2 (5 bases). Germline V gene data show CDR1 as SGHRS and CDR2 as YFSETQ. The CDR3 is 14 amino acids. V lost 8 bases and J 0 bases, leaving 12 bases between the germline ends. CDR3 in DNA: TGCGCCAGTCAGTTCGGAGGCTCCTACAATGAGCAGTTCTTC. Encoded protein: CASQFGGSYNEQFF.

V usage is TRBV5-1 and J usage is TRBJ2-1; D is perhaps TRBD1 (5 bases). CDR1 SGHRS and CDR2 YFSETQ come from the germline V gene. This CDR3 contains 17 residues. The ends were cut back, 4 bases at V and 5 bases at J, with 22 bases in the middle. In nucleotides, the CDR3 is TGCGCCAGCAGCCCTGGGGTTCGACAGAGTGTCGACAATGAGCAGTTCTTC. It translates to CASSPGVRQSVDNEQFF. The whole variable domain, remainder taken from reference TRBV5-1 and TRBJ2-1, is KAGVTQTPRYLIKTRGQQVTLSCSPISGHRSVSWYQQTPGQGLQFLFEYFSETQRNKGNFPGRFSGRQFSNSRSEMNVSTLELGDSALYLCASSPGVRQSVDNEQFFGPGTRLTVL.

The V and J genes are TRBV28 and TRBJ1-3, with 8 bases identical to TRBD1. J gave up 2 bases and V 10 bases, and 4 bases lay outside the gene matches. The CDR3 runs to 13 residues. CDR1 MDHEN and CDR2 SYDVKM come from the germline V gene. The CDR3 loop reads CAIQGAPGNTIYF. The CDR3 DNA reads as TGTGCCATCCAGGGGGCGCCTGGAAACACCATATATTTT.

The gene calls are TRBV2 and TRBJ2-5, with D perhaps TRBD1 (6 bases). This CDR3 is built from 15 residues. V shed 5 bases and J shed 5 bases, with 18 bases lying between them. Germline CDR1 and CDR2: SNHLY and FYNNEI. The CDR3 loop reads CASSYTDSRGETQYF. CDR3 DNA sequence: TGTGCCAGCAGTTATACCGACTCGAGGGGGGAGACCCAGTACTTC.

This chain uses TRBV6-1 with TRBJ2-7; D possibly corresponds to TRBD2 (5 bases). The V gene lost 4 bases and the J gene lost 2 bases, with 18 bases spanning the gap. Germline assignment: CDR1 MNHNS and CDR2 SASEGT. This CDR3 comprises 16 residues. The CDR3 sequence: CASSGRRTHSTYEQYF. The CDR3 nucleotides are TGTGCCAGCAGTGGAAGGAGGACGCATTCGACCTACGAGCAGTACTTC.

About this clone: Germline is not matched at one junction end, which may reflect a read error. The same CDR3 can be traced to other DNA sequences in this sample. The gene calls are TRBV28 and TRBJ2-7; no definite D call. Germline V lookup: CDR1 MDHEN, CDR2 SYDVKM. This CDR3 spans 14 amino acids. The CDR3 loop is CASSRIPKEYEQYF. The CDR3 nucleotides read TGTGCCAGCAGCCGTATTCCCAAAGAATACGAGCAGTACTTT.

CDR3 in amino acids: CASSSGAGNTIYF. The DNA of the CDR3 is TGTGCCAGCAGCTCTGGGGCGGGAAACACCATATATTTT. This chain connects TRBV5-4 to TRBJ1-3; D is perhaps TRBD1 (5 bases). This CDR3 comprises 13 residues. V lost 3 bases, J lost 4 bases, and 8 bases lay in between. CDR1 is SGHNT, CDR2 YYREEE, per germline (reference sequence).

J is TRBJ1-2 and V is TRBV5-6; 8 nucleotides match TRBD1. J lost 2 bases, V lost 2 bases, and 8 bases had no gene match. Germline V gene lookup returns CDR1 SGHDT and CDR2 YYEEEE. The CDR3 has 16 residues. CDR3 nucleotides: TGTGCCAGCAGCTTCCTACAGGGGGATCAAAACTATGGCTACACCTTC. Translation gives CASSFLQGDQNYGYTF.

The V gene is TRBV4-2, the J gene TRBJ2-7; possible D gene TRBD1, 6 bases. Germline V CDR1 and CDR2: LGHNA, YNFKEQ. The V end was cut by 2 bases, the J end by 0 bases, with 20 bases between. The CDR3 loop spans 18 amino acids. CDR3 DNA: TGTGCCAGCAGCCAAAGACCTCCGACAGGCCTGAGCTCCTACGAGCAGTACTTC. Its translation is CASSQRPPTGLSSYEQYF.

The chain uses TRBV7-2 and TRBJ2-5; a weak D match, TRBD2 (5 bases). The CDR3 length is 14 residues. The V and J ends lost 11 bases and 1 base respectively, with 17 bases between them. In germline, CDR1 is SGHTA, CDR2 FQGNSA. CDR3 nucleotide sequence: TGTGCCTCATCCCGACTAAACTTCCAAGAGACCCAGTACTTC. Translating it yields CASSRLNFQETQYF.

The chain combines TRBV2 with TRBJ2-2, with 8 bases aligning to TRBD1. Germline CDR1 is SNHLY and CDR2 is FYNNEI. The CDR3 loop spans 16 amino acids. V dropped 4 bases and J dropped 3; count of bases not matched to a gene: 7. CDR3 loop: CASSGGDRGDTGELFF. The CDR3 DNA is TGTGCCAGCAGTGGGGGTGACAGGGGTGACACCGGGGAGCTGTTTTTT. The full variable domain, with the rest looked up from reference TRBV2 and TRBJ2-2, is EPEVTQTPSHQVTQMGQEVILRCVPISNHLYFYWYRQILGQKVEFLVSFYNNEISEKSEIFDDQFSVERPDGSNFTLKIRSTKLEDSAMYFCASSGGDRGDTGELFFGEGSRLTVL.

This clone occurred once. The chain is built from TRBV7-6 and TRBJ2-3; TRBD2 might be the D (7 bases). The CDR3 consists of 15 residues. Germline V gene sequence: CDR1 SGHVS, CDR2 FNYEAQ. Trimming removed 5 bases from V and 2 bases from J, with 14 bases in between. CDR3 DNA sequence: TGTGCCAGCAGCCAAAGGGGGGGCAACACAGATACGCAGTATTTT. It yields the protein CASSQRGGNTDTQYF.

The genes are TRBV9 and TRBJ2-5; D gene ambiguous. The CDR3 is 15 amino acids. With 2 bases removed from V and 2 bases from J, the gap between germline ends came to 13 bases. The germline gives CDR1 SGDLS, CDR2 YYNGEE. CDR3 DNA: TGTGCCAGCAGCGTCGGGTATTCCCGACAAGAGACCCAGTACTTC. Protein sequence: CASSVGYSRQETQYF. Full variable domain (remainder filled in from reference TRBV9 and TRBJ2-5): DSGVTQTPKHLITATGQRVTLRCSPRSGDLSVYWYQQSLDQGLQFLIQYYNGEERAKGNILERFSAQQFPDLHSELNLSSLELGDSALYFCASSVGYSRQETQYFGPGTRLLVL.

The gene calls are TRBV28 and TRBJ2-2; 7 nucleotides line up with TRBD2. Germline CDR1 is MDHEN and CDR2 is SYDVKM. V gave up 6 bases and J gave up 6 bases; unmatched junction bases: 7. The CDR3 has 14 amino acids. The CDR3 protein is CASRPRLASGELFF. CDR3 DNA: TGTGCCAGCAGACCAAGACTAGCCTCCGGGGAGCTGTTTTTT.

This clone turned up a few times. The chain combines TRBV19 with TRBJ2-1, with 11 bases identical to TRBD2. CDR3 length equals 16 residues. Germline loops: CDR1 LNHDA, CDR2 SQIVND (reference sequence). V was clipped by 4 bases and J by 3 bases; unmatched bases: 5. CDR3 coding DNA: TGTGCCAGTAGTAGCATAGCGGGAGGGGGCTACAATGAGCAGTTCTTC. It yields the protein CASSSIAGGGYNEQFF.

The chain uses TRBV4-2 and TRBJ2-1; 7 bases are shared with TRBD2. The V gene end was trimmed by 4 bases and the J gene end by 3 bases; junction bases not matched to a gene: 12. Germline V lookup: CDR1 LGHNA, CDR2 YNFKEQ. This CDR3 comprises 17 residues. The chain's CDR3 is CASSPRGDLSIYNEQFF. CDR3 sequence (DNA): TGTGCCAGCAGCCCTCGGGGGGACCTCTCAATCTACAATGAGCAGTTCTTC.